The 26 T cell receptor beta chains below all came from one sample that was sequenced in a study of blood T cells in healthy people across ages. Alongside a J-beta primer mix, a sample-barcoded 5' primer served in a second PCR lasting roughly 6 to 12 cycles. Each CDR3 protein is one row after TCRdb ran MiXCR on the 5' RACE reads. The sample consists of around 1.5 million distinct CDR3 sequences, roughly 59% of them appearing once. The specimen was blood. The receptors were sampled from a man between 18 and 35 years old in good health.

V and J are TRBV12-3 or TRBV12-4 and TRBJ2-4, with 9 nucleotides matching TRBD1. The J call is in doubt because the DNA end fits TRBJ2-7 better. The CDR3 length is 14 residues. CDR3 DNA: TGTGCCAGCAGTTGGGGACAGGGTGATGGCGAGCAGTACTTC. Translation: CASSWGQGDGEQYF.

Only one count was recorded for this clonotype. The rearrangement joins TRBV6-5 to TRBJ1-2, with 8 bases matching TRBD1. CDR1 is MNHEY and CDR2 is SVGAGI in the germline V gene. The junction had 8 bases not matched to a gene; V was cut back by 0 bases and J by 5 bases. The CDR3 consists of 16 residues. CDR3 sequence (DNA): TGTGCCAGCAGTTACTCTGGGACAGGAACCCCATATGGCTACACCTTC. Its protein is CASSYSGTGTPYGYTF.

This clonotype was seen once. The chain recombines TRBV7-9 with TRBJ2-5; no definite D call. This CDR3 contains 14 residues. Looked up from germline, CDR1 is SEHNR and CDR2 is FQNEAQ (reference sequence). Trimming cost V 3 bases and J 1 base, with 9 bases left between them. The CDR3 sequence is CASSFVDGQETQYF. The CDR3 coding sequence is TGTGCCAGCAGCTTCGTTGACGGCCAAGAGACCCAGTACTTC.

This clonotype was detected a few times. This chain links TRBV4-1 with TRBJ2-2; 7 nucleotides line up with TRBD1. Germline CDR1 is MGHRA and CDR2 is YSYEKL. Germline trimming cut 1 base from V and 4 bases from J; bases unmatched to any gene: 6. The CDR3 is 16 residues long. The chain's CDR3 is CASSQVKTGFTGELFF. CDR3 in DNA: TGCGCCAGCAGCCAAGTTAAGACAGGGTTCACCGGGGAGCTGTTTTTT.

This clonotype was found a few times. The J gene is TRBJ1-2, the V gene TRBV6-5; D might be TRBD1 (5 bases). The V end lost 4 bases, the J end lost 4 bases, and 13 bases lay between the germline ends. The CDR3 totals 14 residues. Germline CDR1 reads MNHEY; CDR2 reads SVGAGI. The CDR3 DNA follows: TGTGCCAGCAGTTCCCGAGGGGAGGGCTATGGCTACACCTTC. It specifies CASSSRGEGYGYTF.

Written as DNA, the CDR3 is TGTGCCAGCAGTTCTGGTGGTGGAAGGACTGAATTAGAGCAGTTCTTC. Residues: CASSSGGGRTELEQFF. The chain uses TRBV6-5 and TRBJ2-1; TRBD2 might be the D (5 bases). V was trimmed by 4 bases and J by 10 bases, leaving 23 bases between them. The germline V gene encodes CDR1 MNHEY and CDR2 SVGAGI. The CDR3 is made up of 16 amino acids.

This clonotype was found once. DNA for the CDR3: TGTGCCAGCAGTTATAGGGGGCCAAGTAGAAATGAGCAGTTCTTC. This gives the protein CASSYRGPSRNEQFF. V and J are TRBV6-5 and TRBJ2-1, with TRBD1 matching 7 bases. V lost 3 bases and J lost 7; bases outside the gene matches: 9. CDR1 MNHEY and CDR2 SVGAGI come from the germline V gene. This CDR3 region has 15 residues.

The V call is TRBV6-5, the J call TRBJ2-1; TRBD1 matches 9 bases. This CDR3 spans 15 amino acids. The germline CDR1 and CDR2 sequences are MNHEY and SVGAGI. V dropped 7 bases and J dropped 3; count of bases not matched to a gene: 7. The CDR3 region is CASNRPGQGYNEQFF. The CDR3 DNA follows: TGTGCCAGCAATCGACCGGGACAGGGCTACAATGAGCAGTTCTTC.

A few counts support this clonotype. The V and J genes are TRBV5-1 and TRBJ1-2; D may be TRBD1 (5 bases). In germline, CDR1 is SGHRS, CDR2 YFSETQ. The ends were cut back, 0 bases at V and 5 bases at J, with 14 bases in the middle. This CDR3 spans 15 amino acids. CDR3 in DNA: TGCGCCAGCAGCTTGGGACAGAATGCTTATTATGGCTACACCTTC. It specifies CASSLGQNAYYGYTF.

V and J are TRBV6-2 or TRBV6-3 and TRBJ2-5; the match to TRBD2 covers 13 bases. This CDR3 is built from 21 residues. The trim removed 3 bases at V and 2 bases at J, leaving 18 bases unmatched. Germline CDR1 reads MNHEY; CDR2 reads SVGEGT. In DNA form, the CDR3 reads TGTGCCAGCAGTTATAACCCGACTAGCGGGAGGACCTTCCCCCCACAAGAGACCCAGTACTTC. Its translation: CASSYNPTSGRTFPPQETQYF.

The chain has TRBV20-1 and TRBJ2-2, with a weak D call TRBD2 (6 bases). This CDR3 has 15 residues. CDR1 and CDR2 from the germline V gene are DFQATT and SNEGSKA (reference sequence). V was clipped by 3 bases and J by 1 base, with 12 bases between them. CDR3 protein: CSASGQGGNTGELFF. As DNA, the CDR3 is TGCAGTGCTAGTGGCCAGGGAGGGAACACCGGGGAGCTGTTTTTT.

The genes are TRBV29-1 and TRBJ2-7, with unresolved D. Trimming stripped 5 bases from V and 0 bases from J, with 14 bases between. In germline, CDR1 is SQVTM, CDR2 ANQGSEA. This CDR3 is built from 14 residues. For the CDR3, the DNA is TGCAGCGTTCTGAAGTCCCCGAGCTCCTACGAGCAGTACTTC. It codes for CSVLKSPSSYEQYF.

The genes are TRBV12-3 or TRBV12-4 and TRBJ1-1; D not certain. V lost 8 bases and J lost 2, with 12 bases in between. The CDR3 runs to 13 residues. DNA for the CDR3: TGTGCCAGCGCTTCTTCCAGAAACACTGAAGCTTTCTTT. It yields the protein CASASSRNTEAFF.

The rearrangement links TRBV4-1 to TRBJ2-7; TRBD2 aligns across 7 bases. The germline V gene encodes CDR1 MGHRA and CDR2 YSYEKL. J gave up 7 bases and V 2 bases, and 14 bases lay outside the gene matches. The CDR3 length is 16 residues. The CDR3 sequence: CASSQFLAVPYNEQYF. CDR3 coding DNA: TGCGCCAGCAGCCAATTCCTAGCGGTTCCCTACAATGAGCAGTACTTC.

The rearrangement uses TRBV29-1 and TRBJ2-1; D unclear. CDR1 and CDR2 (germline): SQVTM, ANQGSEA. V lost 3 bases, J lost 9 bases, and 15 bases lay in between. CDR3 size: 13 residues. CDR3 residues: CSVEEDTYAEQFF. CDR3 DNA: TGCAGCGTTGAGGAAGACACTTACGCTGAGCAGTTCTTC.

The chain combines TRBV6-1 with TRBJ1-2; 8 nucleotides line up with TRBD1. V was clipped by 6 bases and J by 7 bases; unmatched bases: 10. Germline-derived CDR1 and CDR2 are MNHNS and SASEGT. The CDR3 covers 14 residues. CDR3 residues: CASREQGAAFGYTF. In DNA, the CDR3 is TGTGCCAGCAGGGAGCAGGGGGCAGCTTTTGGCTACACCTTC.

This clonotype was detected only once. The CDR3 here is CSARVGGDHQPQHF. CDR3 coding DNA: TGCAGTGCTAGAGTCGGGGGCGATCATCAGCCCCAGCATTTT. The gene calls are TRBV20-1 and TRBJ1-5; possible D gene TRBD1, 6 bases. V dropped 1 base and J dropped 5 bases, with 12 bases sitting between them. Germline CDR1 reads DFQATT; CDR2 reads SNEGSKA (reference sequence). The CDR3 is 14 residues long.

V gene TRBV21-1 combines with J gene TRBJ1-2. TRBV21-1 represents a pseudogene. The CDR3 sequence is 13 residues long. CDR3 coding DNA: TGTGCCAGGACCGGACCGCCAAAGGGAGGCTACACCTTC. Protein product: CARTGPPKGGYTF.

For the CDR3, the DNA is TGCGCCAGCAGCGTCCTGACTAGAAACACCGGGGAGCTGTTTTTT. Translation: CASSVLTRNTGELFF. V and J are TRBV5-1 and TRBJ2-2; a weak D match, TRBD2 (6 bases). CDR3 length: 15 residues. Germline CDR1 and CDR2: SGHRS and YFSETQ. Trimming shortened V by 4 bases and J by 2 bases, and 12 bases separated the two germline ends.

As regards this clonotype: A junction boundary mismatches the germline segment, possibly from a read error. The chain has TRBV11-2 and TRBJ2-3; 13 positions match TRBD2. The CDR3 sequence is 14 residues long. The germline CDR1 and CDR2 sequences are SGHAT and FQNNGV. The CDR3 loop reads CVSSGLAGVDTQYF. Here the CDR3 DNA reads TGTGTCAGCAGCGGACTAGCGGGAGTAGATACGCAGTATTTT.

The chain combines TRBV24-1 with TRBJ2-6; D gene ambiguous. The CDR3 extends over 16 amino acids. The V gene lost 5 bases and the J gene lost 4 bases, with 14 bases spanning the gap. From germline, CDR1 is KGHDR and CDR2 SFDVKD. The CDR3 region is CATSGAGIAGANVLTF. The CDR3 region has the DNA TGTGCCACCAGTGGGGCTGGGATCGCAGGGGCCAACGTCCTGACTTTC.

This rearrangement joins TRBV20-1 to TRBJ1-2; 8 bases line up with TRBD1. The CDR3 length is 13 residues. The V gene's germline CDR1 is DFQATT and CDR2 SNEGSKA (reference sequence). V trimming: 5 bases; J trimming: 4 bases; junction bases outside the gene matches: 6. The CDR3 sequence is CSAPGGFAYGYTF. The CDR3 DNA reads as TGCAGTGCTCCAGGGGGCTTCGCCTATGGCTACACCTTC.

The chain recombines TRBV4-1 with TRBJ1-6, with D unclear. This CDR3 spans 14 amino acids. Germline V gene sequence: CDR1 MGHRA, CDR2 YSYEKL. Trimming shortened V by 8 bases and J by 7 bases, and 15 bases separated the two germline ends. The DNA for the CDR3 is TGCGCCAGCTCCCGACCAGAGGCGAATTCACCCCTCCACTTT. It translates to CASSRPEANSPLHF.

This rearrangement joins TRBV4-2 to TRBJ2-5; D unresolved. Trimming cost V 0 bases and J 0 bases, with 8 bases left between them. Germline V gene lookup returns CDR1 LGHNA and CDR2 YNFKEQ. This CDR3 is built from 15 residues. For the CDR3, the DNA is TGTGCCAGCAGCCAAGATCCTGTGTACCAAGAGACCCAGTACTTC. It encodes CASSQDPVYQETQYF.

The chain combines TRBV27 with TRBJ2-1; no reliable D call. This CDR3 comprises 13 residues. The germline gives CDR1 MNHEY, CDR2 SMNVEV (reference sequence). The ends were cut back, 7 bases at V and 1 base at J, with 8 bases in the middle. Here the CDR3 reads CASKVVSYNEQFF. The CDR3 coding sequence is TGTGCCAGCAAGGTAGTTTCCTACAATGAGCAGTTCTTC.

The chain has TRBV7-7 and TRBJ2-1; 10 bases line up with TRBD2. The germline gives CDR1 SSHAT, CDR2 FNYEAQ (reference sequence). After removal of 1 base from V and 6 bases from J, the junction contained 12 bases not matched to a gene. The CDR3 extends over 18 amino acids. CDR3 region: CASSLDWASGSHANEQFF. The CDR3 nucleotides are TGTGCCAGCAGCTTAGACTGGGCTAGCGGGAGTCATGCCAATGAGCAGTTCTTC.